This TCR beta chain is drawn from a study of CD8+CD57+ T cells in acquired aplastic anemia. Study-level information: The sorted CD4+ and CD8+ cells yielded an average approximately 3.2 ug of DNA. Study-level points and caveats: Researchers report that about 28 CD8+ CDR3 sequences appeared in both patients and controls.

In patients chosen for sequencing, flow cytometry had shown CD8+CD57+ cell expansion. Concerning this clonotype itself: Antigen: not known.

The template for TCR beta VDJ and CDR3 sequence profiling was genomic DNA. TCRdb reprocessed the reads with MiXCR, giving one entry per CDR3 protein. The repertoire includes around 430,000 distinct CDR3 sequences, about a third of them detected once, and less than 1% sits in the top ten. Germline lookup yields CDR1 MNHEY and CDR2 SVGEGT. V lost 4 bases to trimming and J lost 4 bases, with 8 bases between them. This CDR3 region has 12 residues. V usage is TRBV6-2 or TRBV6-3 and J usage is TRBJ2-7; D not resolved. This TCR was sampled from a human donor with aplastic anemia. Sequenced material: sorted CD4+, CD8+, or CD8+CD57+ T cells (not recorded which) from PBMCs. This CDR3 reads CASSLMLYEQYF. Written as DNA, the CDR3 is TGTGCCAGCAGTTTGATGTTATACGAGCAGTACTTC.